The present T cell receptor beta chain was sequenced within a study of PD-1 blockade in mismatch repair-deficient tumors. Remarks on this clone: What it binds is not known.

Clones were read by immunoSEQ multiplex PCR, and TCRdb kept only the in-frame ones, dropping some. The data hold approximately 25,000 clones, with 65% to 85% observed a single time. Study findings and constraints: Rapid post-treatment expansion, then contraction, generally preceding radiologic response, marked tumor-resident clones.

Trimming pared 1 base from V and 0 bases from J, leaving 14 bases between. This CDR3 comprises 16 residues. The germline V gene has CDR1 SGHRS and CDR2 YFSETQ. This receptor was obtained from an adult with mismatch repair-deficient cancer. The chain uses TRBV5-1 and TRBJ2-7; D not resolved. Sequenced material: peripheral blood, taken 12 weeks after starting pembrolizumab. As DNA, the CDR3 is TGCGCCAGCAGCTTGTTTCACACCCTATACTCCTACGAGCAGTACTTC. This gives the protein CASSLFHTLYSYEQYF. The whole variable domain, remainder taken from reference TRBV5-1 and TRBJ2-7, is KAGVTQTPRYLIKTRGQQVTLSCSPISGHRSVSWYQQTPGQGLQFLFEYFSETQRNKGNFPGRFSGRQFSNSRSEMNVSTLELGDSALYLCASSLFHTLYSYEQYFGPGTRLTVT.